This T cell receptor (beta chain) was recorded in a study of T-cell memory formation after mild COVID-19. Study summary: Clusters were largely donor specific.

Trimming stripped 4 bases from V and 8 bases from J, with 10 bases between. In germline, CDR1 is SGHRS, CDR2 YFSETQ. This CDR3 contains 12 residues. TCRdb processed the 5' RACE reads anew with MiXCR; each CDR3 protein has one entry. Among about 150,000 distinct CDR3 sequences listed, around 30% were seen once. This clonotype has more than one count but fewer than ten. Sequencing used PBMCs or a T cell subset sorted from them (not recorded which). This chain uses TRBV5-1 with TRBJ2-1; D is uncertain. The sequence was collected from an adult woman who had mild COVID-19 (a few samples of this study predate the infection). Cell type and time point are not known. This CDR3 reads CASSGPQDEQFF. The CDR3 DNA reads TGCGCCAGCAGCGGCCCCCAGGATGAGCAGTTCTTC. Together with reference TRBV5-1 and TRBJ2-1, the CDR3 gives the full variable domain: KAGVTQTPRYLIKTRGQQVTLSCSPISGHRSVSWYQQTPGQGLQFLFEYFSETQRNKGNFPGRFSGRQFSNSRSEMNVSTLELGDSALYLCASSGPQDEQFFGPGTRLTVL.